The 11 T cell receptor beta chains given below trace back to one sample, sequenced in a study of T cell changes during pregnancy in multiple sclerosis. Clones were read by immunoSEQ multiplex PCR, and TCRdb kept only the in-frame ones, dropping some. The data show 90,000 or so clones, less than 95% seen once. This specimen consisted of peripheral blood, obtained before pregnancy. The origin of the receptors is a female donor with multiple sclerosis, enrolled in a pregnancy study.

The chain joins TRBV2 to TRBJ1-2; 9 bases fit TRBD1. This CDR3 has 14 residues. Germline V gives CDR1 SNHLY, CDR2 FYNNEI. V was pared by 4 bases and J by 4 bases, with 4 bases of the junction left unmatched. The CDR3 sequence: CASSGDRASYGYTF. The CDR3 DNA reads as TGTGCCAGCAGTGGGGACAGGGCGTCCTATGGCTACACCTTC.

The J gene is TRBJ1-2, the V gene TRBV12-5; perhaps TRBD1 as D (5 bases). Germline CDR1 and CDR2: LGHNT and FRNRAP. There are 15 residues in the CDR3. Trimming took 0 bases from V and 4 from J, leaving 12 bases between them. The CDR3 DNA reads TGTGCTAGTGGTTTGGTACGAAGGGGCGGCTATGGCTACACCTTC. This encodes CASGLVRRGGYGYTF.

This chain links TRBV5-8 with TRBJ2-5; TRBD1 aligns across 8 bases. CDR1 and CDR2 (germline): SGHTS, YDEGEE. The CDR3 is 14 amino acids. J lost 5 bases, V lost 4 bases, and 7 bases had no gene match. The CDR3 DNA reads TGTGCCAGCAGCGTGACAGGGGCCCGGGAGACCCAGTACTTC. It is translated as CASSVTGARETQYF.

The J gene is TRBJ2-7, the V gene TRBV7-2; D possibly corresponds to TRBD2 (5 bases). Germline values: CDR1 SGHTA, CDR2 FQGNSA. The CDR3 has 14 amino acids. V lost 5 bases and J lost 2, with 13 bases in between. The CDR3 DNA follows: TGTGCCAGCAGCGCGAGCGGTCGACCCTACGAGCAGTACTTC. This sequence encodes CASSASGRPYEQYF.

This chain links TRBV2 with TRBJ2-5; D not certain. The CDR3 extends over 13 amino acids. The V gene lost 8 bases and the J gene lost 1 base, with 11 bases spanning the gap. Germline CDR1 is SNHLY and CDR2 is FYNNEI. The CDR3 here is CASAPGIQETQYF. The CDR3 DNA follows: TGTGCCAGCGCTCCGGGTATCCAAGAGACCCAGTACTTC.

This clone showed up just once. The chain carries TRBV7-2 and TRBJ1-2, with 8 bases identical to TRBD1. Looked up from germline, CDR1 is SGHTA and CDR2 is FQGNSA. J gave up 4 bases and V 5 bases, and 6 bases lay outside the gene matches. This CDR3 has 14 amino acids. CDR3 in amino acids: CASSLDRGPYGYTF. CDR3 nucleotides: TGTGCCAGCAGCCTCGACAGGGGCCCCTATGGCTACACCTTC. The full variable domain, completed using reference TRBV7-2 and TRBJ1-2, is GAGVSQSPSNKVTEKGKDVELRCDPISGHTALYWYRQSLGQGLEFLIYFQGNSAPDKSGLPSDRFSAERTGGSVSTLTIQRTQQEDSAVYLCASSLDRGPYGYTFGSGTRLTVV.

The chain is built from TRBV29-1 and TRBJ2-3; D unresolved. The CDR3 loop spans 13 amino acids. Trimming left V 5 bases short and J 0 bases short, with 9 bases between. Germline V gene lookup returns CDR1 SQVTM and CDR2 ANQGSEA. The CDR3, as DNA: TGCAGCGTTACATCTCCTAGCACAGATACGCAGTATTTT. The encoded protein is CSVTSPSTDTQYF.

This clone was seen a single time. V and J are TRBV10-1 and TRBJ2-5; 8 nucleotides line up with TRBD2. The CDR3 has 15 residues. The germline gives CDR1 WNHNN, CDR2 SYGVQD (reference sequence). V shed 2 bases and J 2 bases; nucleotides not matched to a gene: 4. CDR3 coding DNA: TGCGCCAGCAGTGAGACACAGCGGGAGCAAGAGACCCAGTACTTC. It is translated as CASSETQREQETQYF.

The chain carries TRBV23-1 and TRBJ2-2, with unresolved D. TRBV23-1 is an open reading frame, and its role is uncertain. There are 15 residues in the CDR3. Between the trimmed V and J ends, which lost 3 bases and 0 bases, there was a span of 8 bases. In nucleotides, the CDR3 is TGCGCCAGCAGTCACAGGCTTCCGAACACCGGGGAGCTGTTTTTT. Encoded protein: CASSHRLPNTGELFF.

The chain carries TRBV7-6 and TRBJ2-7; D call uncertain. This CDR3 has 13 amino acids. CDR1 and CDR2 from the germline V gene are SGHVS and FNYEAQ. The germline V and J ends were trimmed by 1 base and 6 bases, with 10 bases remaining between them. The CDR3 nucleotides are TGTGCCAGCAGCTTAGTCGCTCCGGGCGAGCAGTACTTC. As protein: CASSLVAPGEQYF.

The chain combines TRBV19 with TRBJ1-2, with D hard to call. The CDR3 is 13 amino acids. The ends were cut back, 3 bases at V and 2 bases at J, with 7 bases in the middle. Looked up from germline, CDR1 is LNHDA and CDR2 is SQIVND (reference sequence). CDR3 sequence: CASSISGNYGYTF. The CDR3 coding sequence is TGTGCCAGTAGTATCTCAGGCAACTATGGCTACACCTTC.